This entry is about one T cell receptor beta chain. This entry is derived from a study of blood T cell repertoires in COVID-19. CDR3 size: 12 residues. V dropped 1 base and J dropped 6 bases, with 4 bases sitting between them. Germline V lookup: CDR1 LGHDT, CDR2 YNNKEL (reference sequence). The method was immunoSEQ multiplex PCR; TCRdb's version includes in-frame clones alone and lacks a portion of them. In the table there are under 300,000 clones, approximately 90% of which are singletons. The sequenced sample was PBMCs or T cells enriched from blood (not recorded which). The TCR sequence derives from a woman aged 18-35 years who had recovered from COVID-19. V and J are TRBV3-1 (or the pseudogene TRBV3-2) and TRBJ1-5; D call uncertain. DNA of the CDR3: TGTGCCAGCAGCCAAGCGGGTCAGCCCCAGCATTTT. This translates into CASSQAGQPQHF.